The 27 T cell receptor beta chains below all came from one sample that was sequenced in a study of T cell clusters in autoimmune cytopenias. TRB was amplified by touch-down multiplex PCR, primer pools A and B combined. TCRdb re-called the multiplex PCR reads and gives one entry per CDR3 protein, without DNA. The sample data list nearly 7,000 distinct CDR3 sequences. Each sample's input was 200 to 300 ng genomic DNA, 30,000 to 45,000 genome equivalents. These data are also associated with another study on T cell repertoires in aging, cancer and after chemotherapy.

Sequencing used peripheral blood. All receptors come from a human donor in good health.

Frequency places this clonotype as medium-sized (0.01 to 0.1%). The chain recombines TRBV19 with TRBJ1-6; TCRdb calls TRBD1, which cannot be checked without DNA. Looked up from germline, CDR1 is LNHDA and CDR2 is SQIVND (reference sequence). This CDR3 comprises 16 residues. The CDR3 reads CASSIGSPGGGSPLHF. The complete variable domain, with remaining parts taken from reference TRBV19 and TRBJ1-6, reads DGGITQSPKYLFRKEGQNVTLSCEQNLNHDAMYWYRQDPGQGLRLIYYSQIVNDFQKGDIAEGYSVSREKKESFPLTVTSAQKNPTAFYLCASSIGSPGGGSPLHFGNGTRLTVT.

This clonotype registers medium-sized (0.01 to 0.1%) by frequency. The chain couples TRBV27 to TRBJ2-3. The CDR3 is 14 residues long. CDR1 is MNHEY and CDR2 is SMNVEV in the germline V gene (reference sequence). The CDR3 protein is CASSLMTSTDTQYF.

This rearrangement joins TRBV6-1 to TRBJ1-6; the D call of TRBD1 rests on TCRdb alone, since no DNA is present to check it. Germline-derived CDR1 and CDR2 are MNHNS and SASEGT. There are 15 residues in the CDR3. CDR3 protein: CASSRGAVINSPLHF.

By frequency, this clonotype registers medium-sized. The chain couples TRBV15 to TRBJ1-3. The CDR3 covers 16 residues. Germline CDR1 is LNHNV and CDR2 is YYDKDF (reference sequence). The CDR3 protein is CATSRDQWAAGNTIYF.

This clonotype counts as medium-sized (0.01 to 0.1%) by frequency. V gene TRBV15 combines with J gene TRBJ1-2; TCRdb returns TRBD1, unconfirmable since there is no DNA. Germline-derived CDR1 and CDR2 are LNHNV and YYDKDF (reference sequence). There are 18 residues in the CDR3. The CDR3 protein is CATSRDGLGQGLNYGYTF. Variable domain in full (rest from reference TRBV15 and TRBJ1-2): DAMVIQNPRYQVTQFGKPVTLSCSQTLNHNVMYWYQQKSSQAPKLLFHYYDKDFNNEADTPDNFQSRRPNTSFCFLDIRSPGLGDTAMYLCATSRDGLGQGLNYGYTFGSGTRLTVV.

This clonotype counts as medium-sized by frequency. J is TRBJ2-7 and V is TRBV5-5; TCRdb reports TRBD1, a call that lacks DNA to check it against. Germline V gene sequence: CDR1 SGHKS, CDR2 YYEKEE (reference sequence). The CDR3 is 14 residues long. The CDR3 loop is CASTNRGQGGEQYF.

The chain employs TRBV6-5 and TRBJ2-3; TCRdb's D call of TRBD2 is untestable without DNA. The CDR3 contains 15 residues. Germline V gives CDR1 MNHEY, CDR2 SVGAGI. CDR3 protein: CASSERQDLGDTQYF.

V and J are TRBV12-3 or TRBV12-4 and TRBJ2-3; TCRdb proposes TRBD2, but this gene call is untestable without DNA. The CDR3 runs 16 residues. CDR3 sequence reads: CASSLWLAGGPGTQYF.

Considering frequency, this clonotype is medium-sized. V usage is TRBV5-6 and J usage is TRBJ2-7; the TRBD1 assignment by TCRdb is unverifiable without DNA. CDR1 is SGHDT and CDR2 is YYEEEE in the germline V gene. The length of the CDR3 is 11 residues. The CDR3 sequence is CASSHRGEQYF.

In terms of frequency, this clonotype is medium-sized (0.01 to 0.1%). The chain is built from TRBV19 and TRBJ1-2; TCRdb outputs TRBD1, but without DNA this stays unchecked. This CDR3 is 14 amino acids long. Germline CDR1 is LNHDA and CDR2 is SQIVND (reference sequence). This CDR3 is CASSIRGDRGGYTF.

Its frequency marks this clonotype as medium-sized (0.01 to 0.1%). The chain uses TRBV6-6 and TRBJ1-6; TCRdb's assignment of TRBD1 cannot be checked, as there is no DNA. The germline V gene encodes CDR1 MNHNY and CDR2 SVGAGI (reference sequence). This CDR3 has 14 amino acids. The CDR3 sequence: CASSLGQEGAPLHF.

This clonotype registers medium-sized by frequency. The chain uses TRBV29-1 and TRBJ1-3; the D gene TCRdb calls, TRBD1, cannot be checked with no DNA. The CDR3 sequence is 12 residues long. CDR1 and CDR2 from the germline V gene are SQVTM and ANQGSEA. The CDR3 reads CSVHRGGNTIYF. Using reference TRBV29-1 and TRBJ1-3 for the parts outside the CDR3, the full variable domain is SAVISQKPSRDICQRGTSLTIQCQVDSQVTMMFWYRQQPGQSLTLIATANQGSEATYESGFVIDKFPISRPNLTFSTLTVSNMSPEDSSIYLCSVHRGGNTIYFGEGSWLTVV.

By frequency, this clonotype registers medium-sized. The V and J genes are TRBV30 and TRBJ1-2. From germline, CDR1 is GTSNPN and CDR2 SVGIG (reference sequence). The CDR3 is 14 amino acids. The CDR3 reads CAWSRVTYVYGYTF.

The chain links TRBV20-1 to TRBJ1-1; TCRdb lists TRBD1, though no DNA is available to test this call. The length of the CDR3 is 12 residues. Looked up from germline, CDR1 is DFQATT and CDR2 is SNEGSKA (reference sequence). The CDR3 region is CSATPLGTEAFF.

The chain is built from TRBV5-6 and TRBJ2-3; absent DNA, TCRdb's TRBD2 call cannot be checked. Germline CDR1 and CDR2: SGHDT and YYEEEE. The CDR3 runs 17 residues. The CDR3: CASSYLTSGGAGNTQYF.

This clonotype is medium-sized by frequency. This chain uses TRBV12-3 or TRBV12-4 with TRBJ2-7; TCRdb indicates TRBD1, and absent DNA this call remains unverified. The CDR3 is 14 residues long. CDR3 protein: CASSFFGATGEQYF.

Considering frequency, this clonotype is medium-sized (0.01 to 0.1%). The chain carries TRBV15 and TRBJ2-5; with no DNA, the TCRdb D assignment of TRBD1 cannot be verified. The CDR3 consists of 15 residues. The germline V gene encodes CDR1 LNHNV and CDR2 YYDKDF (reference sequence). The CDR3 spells CATCGPGGGGETQYF. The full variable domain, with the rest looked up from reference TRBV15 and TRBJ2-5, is DAMVIQNPRYQVTQFGKPVTLSCSQTLNHNVMYWYQQKSSQAPKLLFHYYDKDFNNEADTPDNFQSRRPNTSFCFLDIRSPGLGDTAMYLCATCGPGGGGETQYFGPGTRLLVL.

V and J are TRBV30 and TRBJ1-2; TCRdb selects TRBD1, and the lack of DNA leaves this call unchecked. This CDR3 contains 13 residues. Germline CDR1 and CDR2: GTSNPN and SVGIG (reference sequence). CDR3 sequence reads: CAGNRGMDYGYTF.

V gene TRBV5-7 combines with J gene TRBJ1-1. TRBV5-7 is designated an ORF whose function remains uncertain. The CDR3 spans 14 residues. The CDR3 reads CASSTPLGGTEAFF.

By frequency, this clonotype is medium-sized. The CDR3 loop is CASSLTGGISNQPQHF. The V call is TRBV5-5, the J call TRBJ1-5; TCRdb calls TRBD1, which cannot be checked without DNA. The CDR3 is 16 residues long. CDR1 is SGHKS, CDR2 YYEKEE, per germline (reference sequence).

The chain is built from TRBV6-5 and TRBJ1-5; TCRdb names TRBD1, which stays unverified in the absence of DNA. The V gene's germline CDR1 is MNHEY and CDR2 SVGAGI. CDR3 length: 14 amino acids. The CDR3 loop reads CASSQTGGNQPQHF.

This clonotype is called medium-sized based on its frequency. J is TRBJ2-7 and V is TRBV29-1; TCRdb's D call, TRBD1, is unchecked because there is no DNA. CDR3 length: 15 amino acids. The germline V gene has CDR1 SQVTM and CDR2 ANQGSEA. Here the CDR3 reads CSVGPGTGVFYEQYF.

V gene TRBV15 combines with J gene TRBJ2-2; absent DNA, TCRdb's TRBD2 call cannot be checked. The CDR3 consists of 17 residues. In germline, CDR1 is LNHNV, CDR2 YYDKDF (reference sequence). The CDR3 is CATTPPSGGAAVGELFF. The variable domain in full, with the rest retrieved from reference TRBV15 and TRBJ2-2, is DAMVIQNPRYQVTQFGKPVTLSCSQTLNHNVMYWYQQKSSQAPKLLFHYYDKDFNNEADTPDNFQSRRPNTSFCFLDIRSPGLGDTAMYLCATTPPSGGAAVGELFFGEGSRLTVL.

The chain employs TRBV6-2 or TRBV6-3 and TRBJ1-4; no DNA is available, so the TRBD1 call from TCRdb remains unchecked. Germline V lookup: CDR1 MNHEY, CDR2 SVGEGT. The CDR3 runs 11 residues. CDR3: CASRGHEKLFF.

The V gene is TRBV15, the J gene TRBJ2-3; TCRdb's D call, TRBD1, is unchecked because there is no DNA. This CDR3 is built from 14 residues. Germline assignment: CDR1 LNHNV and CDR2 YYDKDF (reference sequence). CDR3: CATSREGAPDTQYF.

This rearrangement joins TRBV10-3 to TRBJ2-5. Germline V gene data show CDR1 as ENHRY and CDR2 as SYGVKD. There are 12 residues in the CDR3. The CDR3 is CAVLGAQETQYF.

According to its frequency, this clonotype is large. The CDR3 is CSVVTNYGYTF. V and J are TRBV29-1 and TRBJ1-2. The CDR3 has 11 amino acids. Looked up from germline, CDR1 is SQVTM and CDR2 is ANQGSEA.